Sequencing of this T cell receptor beta chain was carried out in a study of blood T cell repertoires in COVID-19 (TCRdb year 2020). About the study as a whole: Samples covering the acute and convalescent phases of COVID-19 were provided by collaborators in the United States, Italy and Spain. Samples were obtained from the ongoing ImmuneRACE study (first 160 participants) and from 1,254 subjects provided by 6 global collaborators. Where HLA class I and class II types were available, the types were taken from metadata supplied by the sample provider, not from assay-based typing. Subjects who had been exposed to COVID-19, were actively infected with it, or had recovered from it provided the deeply sampled blood TCRbeta repertoires that made up the dataset. Nearly every sample came with metadata listing a de-identified subject ID, COVID-19 status, age in years and sex. The repertoires were released in a freely available public database meant as a resource for research on the immune response to SARS-CoV-2. The prospective study material was composed of cDNA or gDNA derived from T cells, B-cell-depleted T cells, or PBMCs.

As regards this clone: Its specific antigen is unknown. Base qualities were left out, and no much larger clone turns up one base away.

The collaborating institutions used their own protocols to collect whole blood in K2EDTA tubes. Collaborator samples were shipped for TCRbeta analysis as frozen whole blood, isolated PBMCs, or DNA extracted from either sample type. TCRbeta CDR3 regions were amplified from genomic DNA by means of the immunoSEQ Assay, a bias-controlled multiplex PCR. The original methods were these. Nucleated cell counts per sample were estimated from amplification of reference gene primers within the assay. To quantify the absolute abundance of each unique TCRbeta CDR3 rearrangement, sequence reads were collapsed and filtered. For each sample, productive Simpson clonality was calculated as the square root of Simpson's diversity index across productive rearrangements. Here the immuneACCESS table is served through TCRdb, limited to in-frame sequences with V and J called. Missing clones are a known gap in these copies; in checked studies unresolved V genes cover under half, and the rest lacks a known reason. Clonal size and the V and J genes are those of that table, whereas D and trimming came from the DNA. For this sample the table gives roughly 64,000 clones, of which more than 75% were detected only once. The ten largest clones capture 3.2% of the sample.

Taken from cysteine to phenylalanine, the CDR3 has 14 residues. The entry retains the CDR3 DNA only, 42 bases that are in frame from base 1. CDR1 is given as SGDLS and CDR2 as YYNGEE, both from the germline V gene. Relative to germline, V is missing 6 bases and J is missing 4 bases, with 7 bases of the junction outside any gene match. Points the paper makes about the study in general: The quantity of clinical and demographic metadata differed by source and by participant and was supplied without curation.

This clonotype was obtained from a man aged 50 to 60 with active COVID-19. The chain links TRBV9 with TRBJ2-1; 7 nucleotides in the junction match TRBD2. The sequencing input was peripheral blood. The CDR3 reads CASTQEGGYNEQFF. The sequence in DNA is TGTGCCAGCACCCAAGAGGGAGGGTACAATGAGCAGTTCTTC.